The rows below give T cell receptor beta chains drawn from one sample of a study of T cell responses to AZD1222 COVID-19 vaccine. Assay: immunoSEQ multiplex PCR; the TCRdb copy retains only in-frame clones and omits some. The table has about 140,000 clones, approximately 90% seen once; the top ten hold approximately 2.8%. Specimen: peripheral blood, collected 28 days after the second AZD1222 dose. Receptor source: an adult who received the AZD1222 COVID-19 vaccine. CDR3s leave out the opening cysteine and the closing phenylalanine or tryptophan.

V | CDR3
TRBV30 | AWSVGGTNQPQH
TRBV11-2 | ASSAYPPLAGGNNEQF
TRBV18 | ASSLTDGGMNTEAF
TRBV6-2/TRBV6-3 | ASSETQAQY
TRBV28 | ASRGEGPSPLH
TRBV7-2 | ASSSRLQTDTQY
TRBV6-5 | ASSSDFRDSNQPQH
TRBV7-9 | ASSSGVQGYGNTIY
TRBV11-2 | ASSLLGGEAYEQY
TRBV7-2 | ASSFSVNTEAF
TRBV29-1 | SVAAGYRENTEAF
TRBV28 | ASSYYRGKPYNSPLH
TRBV29-1 | SARRTSGYNEQF
TRBV6-5 | ASSYGGGGNTIY
TRBV2 | ASSPTSSGNTEAF
TRBV7-3 | ASSLTWADEQY
TRBV18 | ASSPQSTSGGATDTQY
TRBV30 | AWSVPRPDRGLQPQH
TRBV19 | ASKGGGDEQY
TRBV5-8 | ASSLGGSGTEAF
TRBV4-1 | ASSQLLGGNYGYT
TRBV5-5 | ASSRGTGSYT
TRBV6-5 | ASGLERDTEAF
TRBV7-9 | ASSWSNGPEAF
TRBV20-1 | SASGRGGVADTQY